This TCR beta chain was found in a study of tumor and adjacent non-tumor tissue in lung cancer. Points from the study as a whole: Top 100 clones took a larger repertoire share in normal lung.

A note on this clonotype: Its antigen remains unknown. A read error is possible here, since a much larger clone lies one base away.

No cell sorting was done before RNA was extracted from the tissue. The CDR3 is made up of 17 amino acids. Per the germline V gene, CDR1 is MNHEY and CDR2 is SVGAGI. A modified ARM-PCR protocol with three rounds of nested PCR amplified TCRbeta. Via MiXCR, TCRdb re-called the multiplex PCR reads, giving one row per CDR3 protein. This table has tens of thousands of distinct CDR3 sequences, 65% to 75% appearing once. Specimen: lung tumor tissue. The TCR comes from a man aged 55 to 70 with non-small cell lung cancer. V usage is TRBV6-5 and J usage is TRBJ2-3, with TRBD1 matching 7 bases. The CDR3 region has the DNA TGTGCCAGCAGTTACGTGGGGGTAGGACAGGACACAGATACGAAGTATTTT. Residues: CASSYVGVGQDTDTKYF.